What follows is one T cell receptor beta chain and its context. Per the germline V gene, CDR1 is SGDLS and CDR2 is YYNGEE. The length of the CDR3 is 15 residues. Trimming left V 0 bases short and J 3 bases short, with 10 bases between. The study recruited people aged roughly 18 to 100 years across under 25 US areas. Donors were grouped by their self-reported clinical history. This entry belongs to a study of blood T cell repertoires in COVID-19. For the study at large: From T cells, B-cell-depleted T cells, or PBMCs came the material, which was cDNA or gDNA.

Some clones are missing from TCRdb's copy, which holds only in-frame ones; the method was immunoSEQ multiplex PCR. The profile covers 430,000 or so clones, with roughly 90% appearing a single time and 1.5% to 2% taken by the ten largest. The chain couples TRBV9 to TRBJ2-1; possibly TRBD2 for D (6 bases). The material sequenced was PBMCs or T cells enriched from blood (not recorded which). The receptor was derived from a woman aged 40 to 50 who had recovered from COVID-19. The CDR3 region has the DNA TGTGCCAGCAGCGTAGCGGGGACTTACTACAATGAGCAGTTCTTC. Translation: CASSVAGTYYNEQFF.